The following is a T cell receptor beta chain sequence with its context. Antigen: not known. Naive CD8+ T cells showed a CD45RO-CCR7+CD27+CD95- phenotype. The source of the sample is a study of CXCR3-negative and CXCR3-positive naive CD8 T cells. The libraries of TRB cDNA were constructed through 5' RACE using UMI labels. From the 5' RACE reads, TCRdb lists one entry per CDR3 protein and no DNA. The sample spans tens of thousands of distinct CDR3 sequences; the ten largest clones claim less than 0.65%. Findings and limits, study-wide: Naive CXCR3-positive and CXCR3-negative cells shared TRBV-TRBJ usage; memory cells diverged. TRB CDR3s were more hydrophobic in CXCR3-positive than in CXCR3-negative naive cells.

Sequenced material: naive CXCR3+ CD8+ T cells from blood. Subset reported: CD45RO-CCR7+CD27+CD95- naive CD8+ T cells expressing CXCR3 (TNR3+). This clonotype was obtained from a human donor in good health. Some clones in this sample may be carry-over from other donors' samples.

CDR3 protein: CASKAGDGTQYF. The chain employs TRBV6-1 and TRBJ2-3. The germline V gene encodes CDR1 MNHNS and CDR2 SASEGT. The CDR3 is 12 amino acids.